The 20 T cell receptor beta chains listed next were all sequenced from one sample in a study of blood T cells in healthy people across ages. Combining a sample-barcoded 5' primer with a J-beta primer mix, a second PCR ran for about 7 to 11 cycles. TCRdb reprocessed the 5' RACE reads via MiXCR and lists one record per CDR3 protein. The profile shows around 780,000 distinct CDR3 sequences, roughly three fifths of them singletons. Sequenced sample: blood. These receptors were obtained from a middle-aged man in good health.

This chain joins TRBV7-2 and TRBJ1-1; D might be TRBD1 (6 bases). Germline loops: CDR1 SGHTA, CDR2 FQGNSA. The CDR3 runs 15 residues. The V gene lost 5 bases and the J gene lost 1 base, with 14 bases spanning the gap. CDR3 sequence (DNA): TGTGCCAGCAGCCCTGGGTTAGGGGGGAACACTGAAGCTTTCTTT. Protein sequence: CASSPGLGGNTEAFF.

The chain's CDR3 is CASSLASGGDSYEQYF. The CDR3 bases are TGTGCCAGCAGCTTAGCCTCGGGGGGAGATTCCTACGAGCAGTACTTC. This chain uses TRBV7-6 with TRBJ2-7, with 7 bases aligning to TRBD2. CDR3 size: 16 residues. V lost 0 bases to trimming and J lost 1 base; unmatched junction nucleotides: 6. Germline V lookup: CDR1 SGHVS, CDR2 FNYEAQ.

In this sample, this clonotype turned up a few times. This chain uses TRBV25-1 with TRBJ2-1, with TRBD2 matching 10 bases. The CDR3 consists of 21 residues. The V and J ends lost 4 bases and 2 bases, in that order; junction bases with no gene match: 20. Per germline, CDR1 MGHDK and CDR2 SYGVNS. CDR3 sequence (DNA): TGTGCCAGCAGTGGGGGGCTAGGAAGGCTAGCGGGAGTTGAAGCCTACAATGAGCAGTTCTTC. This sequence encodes CASSGGLGRLAGVEAYNEQFF.

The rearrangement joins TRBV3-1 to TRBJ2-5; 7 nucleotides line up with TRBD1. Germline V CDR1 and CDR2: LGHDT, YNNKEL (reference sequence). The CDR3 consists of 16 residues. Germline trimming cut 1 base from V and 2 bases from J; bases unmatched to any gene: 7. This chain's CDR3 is CASSQGGRDSQETQYF. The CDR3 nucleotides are TGTGCCAGCAGCCAAGGAGGCCGGGACAGTCAAGAGACCCAGTACTTC.

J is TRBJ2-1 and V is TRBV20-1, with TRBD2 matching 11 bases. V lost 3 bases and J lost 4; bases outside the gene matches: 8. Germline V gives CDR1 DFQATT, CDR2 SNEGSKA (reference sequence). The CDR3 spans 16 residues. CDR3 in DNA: TGCAGTGCTAGGGACCCACTAGCGGGAGCTTACAATGAGCAGTTCTTC. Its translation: CSARDPLAGAYNEQFF.

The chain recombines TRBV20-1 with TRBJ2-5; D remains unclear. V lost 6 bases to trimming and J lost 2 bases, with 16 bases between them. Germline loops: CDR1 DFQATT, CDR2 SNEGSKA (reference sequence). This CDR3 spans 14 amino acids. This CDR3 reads CSAPNAGRQETQYF. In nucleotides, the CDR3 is TGCAGTGCCCCCAATGCCGGACGTCAAGAGACCCAGTACTTC.

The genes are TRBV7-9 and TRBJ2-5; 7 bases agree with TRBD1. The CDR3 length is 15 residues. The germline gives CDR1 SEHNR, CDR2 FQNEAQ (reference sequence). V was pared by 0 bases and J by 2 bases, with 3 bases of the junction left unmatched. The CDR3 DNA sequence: TGTGCCAGCAGCTTAGCGGGACAGTTTCAAGAGACCCAGTACTTC. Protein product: CASSLAGQFQETQYF.

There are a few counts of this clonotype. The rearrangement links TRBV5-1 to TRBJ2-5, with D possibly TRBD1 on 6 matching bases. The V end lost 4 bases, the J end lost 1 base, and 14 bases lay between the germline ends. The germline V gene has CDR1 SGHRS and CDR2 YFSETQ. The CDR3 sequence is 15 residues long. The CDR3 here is CASSPAGTIQETQYF. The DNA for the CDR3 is TGCGCCAGCAGCCCCGCCGGGACAATCCAAGAGACCCAGTACTTC.

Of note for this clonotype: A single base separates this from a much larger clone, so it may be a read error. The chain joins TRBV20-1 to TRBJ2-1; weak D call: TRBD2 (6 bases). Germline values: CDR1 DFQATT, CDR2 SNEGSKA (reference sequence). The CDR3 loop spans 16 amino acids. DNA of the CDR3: TGCAGTGCCCGGAGAGGGGCCGGGAGCTCCTACAATGAGAAGTTCTTC. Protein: CSARRGAGSSYNEKFF.

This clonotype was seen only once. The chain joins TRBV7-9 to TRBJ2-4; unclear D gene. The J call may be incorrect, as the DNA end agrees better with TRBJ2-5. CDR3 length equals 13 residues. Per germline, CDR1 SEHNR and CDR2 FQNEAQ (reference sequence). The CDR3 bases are TGTGCCAGCATGCCCCACTCGCGGGAGACCCAGTACTTC. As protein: CASMPHSRETQYF.

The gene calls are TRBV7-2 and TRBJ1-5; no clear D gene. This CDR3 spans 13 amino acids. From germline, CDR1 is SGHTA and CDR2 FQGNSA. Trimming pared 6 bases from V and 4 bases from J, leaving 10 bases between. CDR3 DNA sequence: TGTGCCAGCAGTGGCCAAACTAATCAGCCCCAGCATTTT. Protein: CASSGQTNQPQHF.

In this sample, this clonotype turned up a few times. Here the CDR3 DNA reads TGCGCCAGCAGCCAAGACCCCGGGACAGGGATGATCGAGCAGTACTTC. Protein product: CASSQDPGTGMIEQYF. The chain links TRBV4-3 to TRBJ2-7; 9 bases are shared with TRBD1. The V and J ends lost 0 bases and 6 bases, in that order; junction bases with no gene match: 9. The CDR3 runs 16 residues. Germline CDR1 is LGHNA and CDR2 is YSLEER.

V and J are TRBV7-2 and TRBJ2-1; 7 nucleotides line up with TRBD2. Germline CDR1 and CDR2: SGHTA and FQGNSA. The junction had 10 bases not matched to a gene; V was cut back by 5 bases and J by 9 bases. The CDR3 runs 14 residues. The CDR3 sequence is CASSTRLASTEQFF. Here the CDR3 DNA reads TGTGCCAGCAGCACCCGACTAGCCAGTACTGAGCAGTTCTTC.

The CDR3 sequence is CSVEGTSTDTQYF. In DNA form, the CDR3 reads TGCAGCGTTGAGGGGACTAGCACAGATACGCAGTATTTT. V is TRBV29-1 and J is TRBJ2-3, with D maybe TRBD2 (6 bases). Germline CDR1 reads SQVTM; CDR2 reads ANQGSEA. The CDR3 loop spans 13 amino acids. With 3 bases removed from V and 0 bases from J, the gap between germline ends came to 7 bases.

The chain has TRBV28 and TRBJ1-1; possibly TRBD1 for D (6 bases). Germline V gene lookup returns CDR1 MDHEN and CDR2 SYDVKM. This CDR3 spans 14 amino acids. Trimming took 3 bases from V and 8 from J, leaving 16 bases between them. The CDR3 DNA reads TGTGCCAGCAGTTTGGCCGGGACATCGGCCGAAGCTTTCTTT. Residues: CASSLAGTSAEAFF.

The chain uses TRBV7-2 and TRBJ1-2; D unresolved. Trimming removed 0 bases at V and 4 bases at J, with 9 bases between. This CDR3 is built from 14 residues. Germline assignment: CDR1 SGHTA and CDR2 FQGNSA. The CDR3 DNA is TGTGCCAGCAGCTTAGCGGCAGCAGGCTATGGCTACACCTTC. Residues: CASSLAAAGYGYTF. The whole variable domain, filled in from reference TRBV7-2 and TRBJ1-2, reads GAGVSQSPSNKVTEKGKDVELRCDPISGHTALYWYRQSLGQGLEFLIYFQGNSAPDKSGLPSDRFSAERTGGSVSTLTIQRTQQEDSAVYLCASSLAAAGYGYTFGSGTRLTVV.

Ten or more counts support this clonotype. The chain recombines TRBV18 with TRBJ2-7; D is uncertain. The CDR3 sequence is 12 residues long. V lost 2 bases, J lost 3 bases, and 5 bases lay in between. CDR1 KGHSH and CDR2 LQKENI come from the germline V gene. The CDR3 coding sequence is TGTGCCAGCTCACCAAACAACTACGAGCAGTACTTC. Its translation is CASSPNNYEQYF.

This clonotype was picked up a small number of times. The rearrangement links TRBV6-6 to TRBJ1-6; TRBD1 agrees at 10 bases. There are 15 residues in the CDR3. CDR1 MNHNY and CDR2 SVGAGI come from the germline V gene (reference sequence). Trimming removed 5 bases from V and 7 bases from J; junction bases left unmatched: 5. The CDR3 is CASSPLDRGNSPLHF. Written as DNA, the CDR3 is TGTGCCAGCAGTCCCTTGGACAGGGGGAATTCACCCCTCCACTTT.

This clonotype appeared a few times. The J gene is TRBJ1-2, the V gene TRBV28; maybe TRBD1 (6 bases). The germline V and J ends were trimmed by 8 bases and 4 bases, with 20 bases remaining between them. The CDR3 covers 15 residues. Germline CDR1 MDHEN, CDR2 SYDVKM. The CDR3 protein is CASLGPRTAGYGYTF. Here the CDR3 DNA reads TGTGCCAGCCTAGGCCCACGGACAGCCGGCTATGGCTACACCTTC.

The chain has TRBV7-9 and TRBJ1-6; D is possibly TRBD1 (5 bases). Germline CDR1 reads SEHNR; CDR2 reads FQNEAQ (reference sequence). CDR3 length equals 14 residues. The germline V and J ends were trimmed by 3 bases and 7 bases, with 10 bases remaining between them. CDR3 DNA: TGTGCCAGCAGCTTTCTCGGGGGGAATTCACCCCTCCACTTT. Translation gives CASSFLGGNSPLHF.